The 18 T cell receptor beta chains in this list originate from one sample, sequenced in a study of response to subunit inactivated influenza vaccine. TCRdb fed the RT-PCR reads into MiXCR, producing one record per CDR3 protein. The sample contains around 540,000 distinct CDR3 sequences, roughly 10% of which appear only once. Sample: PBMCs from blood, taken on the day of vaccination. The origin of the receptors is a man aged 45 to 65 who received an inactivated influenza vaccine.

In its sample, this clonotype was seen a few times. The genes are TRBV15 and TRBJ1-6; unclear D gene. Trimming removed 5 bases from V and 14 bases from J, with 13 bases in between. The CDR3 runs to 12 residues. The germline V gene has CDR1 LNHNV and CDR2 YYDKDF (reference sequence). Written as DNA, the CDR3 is TGTGCCACCAGCGCCGCTGGGAGCTCCCTCCACTTT. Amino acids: CATSAAGSSLHF.

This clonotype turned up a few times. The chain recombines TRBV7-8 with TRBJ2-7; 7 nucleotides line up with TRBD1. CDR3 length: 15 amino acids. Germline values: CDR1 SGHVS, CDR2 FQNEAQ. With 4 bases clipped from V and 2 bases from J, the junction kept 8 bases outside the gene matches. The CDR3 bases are TGTGCCAGCAGCTCCCCCGGGACAGCCACCTACGAGCAGTACTTC. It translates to CASSSPGTATYEQYF. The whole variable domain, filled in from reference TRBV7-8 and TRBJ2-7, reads GAGVSQSPRYKVAKRGQDVALRCDPISGHVSLFWYQQALGQGPEFLTYFQNEAQLDKSGLPSDRFFAERPEGSVSTLKIQRTQQEDSAVYLCASSSPGTATYEQYFGPGTRLTVT.

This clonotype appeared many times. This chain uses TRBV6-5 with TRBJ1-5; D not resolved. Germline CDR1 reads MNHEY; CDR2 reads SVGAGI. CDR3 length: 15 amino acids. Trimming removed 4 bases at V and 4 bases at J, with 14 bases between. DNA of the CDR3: TGTGCCAGCAGTTCCACCGGACGGTTAAATCAGCCCCAGCATTTT. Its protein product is CASSSTGRLNQPQHF.

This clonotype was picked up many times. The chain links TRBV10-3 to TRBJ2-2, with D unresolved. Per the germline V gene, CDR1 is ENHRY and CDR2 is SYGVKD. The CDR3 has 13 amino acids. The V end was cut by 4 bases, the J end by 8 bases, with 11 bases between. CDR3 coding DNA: TGTGCCATCAGTGGACGAACCGCAGGGGAGCTGTTTTTT. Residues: CAISGRTAGELFF.

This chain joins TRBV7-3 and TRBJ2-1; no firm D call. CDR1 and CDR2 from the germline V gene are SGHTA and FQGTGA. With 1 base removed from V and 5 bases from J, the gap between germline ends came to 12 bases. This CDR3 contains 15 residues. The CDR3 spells CASSLMGRRDNEQFF. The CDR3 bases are TGTGCCAGCAGCTTAATGGGCAGGAGAGACAATGAGCAGTTCTTC. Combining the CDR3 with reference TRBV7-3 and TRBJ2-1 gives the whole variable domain GAGVSQTPSNKVTEKGKYVELRCDPISGHTALYWYRQSLGQGPEFLIYFQGTGAADDSGLPNDRFFAVRPEGSVSTLKIQRTERGDSAVYLCASSLMGRRDNEQFFGPGTRLTVL.

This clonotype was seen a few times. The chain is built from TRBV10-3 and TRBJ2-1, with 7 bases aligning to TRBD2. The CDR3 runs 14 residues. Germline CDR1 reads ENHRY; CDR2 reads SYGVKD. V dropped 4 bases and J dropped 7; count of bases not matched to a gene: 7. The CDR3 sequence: CAISGGGGLNEQFF. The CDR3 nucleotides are TGTGCCATCAGTGGCGGGGGAGGGTTGAATGAGCAGTTCTTC.

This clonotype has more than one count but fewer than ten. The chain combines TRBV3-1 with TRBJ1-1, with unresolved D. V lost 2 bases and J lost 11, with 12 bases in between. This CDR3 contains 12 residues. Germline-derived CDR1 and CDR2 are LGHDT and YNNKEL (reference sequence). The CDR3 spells CASSQPDRQAFF. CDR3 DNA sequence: TGTGCCAGCAGCCAACCCGACCGGCAGGCTTTCTTT.

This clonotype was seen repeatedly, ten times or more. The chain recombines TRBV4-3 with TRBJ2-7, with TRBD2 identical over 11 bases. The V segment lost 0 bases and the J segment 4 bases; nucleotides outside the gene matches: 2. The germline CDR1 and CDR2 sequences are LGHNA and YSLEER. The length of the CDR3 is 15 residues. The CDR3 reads CASSQDTSGRYEQYF. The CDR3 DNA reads TGCGCCAGCAGCCAAGATACTAGCGGGAGATACGAGCAGTACTTC.

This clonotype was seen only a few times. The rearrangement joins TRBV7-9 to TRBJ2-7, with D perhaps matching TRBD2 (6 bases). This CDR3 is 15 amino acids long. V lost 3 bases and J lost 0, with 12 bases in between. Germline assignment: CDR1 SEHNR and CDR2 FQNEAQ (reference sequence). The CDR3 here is CASSFFGGDSYEQYF. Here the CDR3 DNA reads TGTGCCAGCAGCTTCTTCGGCGGGGACTCCTACGAGCAGTACTTC.

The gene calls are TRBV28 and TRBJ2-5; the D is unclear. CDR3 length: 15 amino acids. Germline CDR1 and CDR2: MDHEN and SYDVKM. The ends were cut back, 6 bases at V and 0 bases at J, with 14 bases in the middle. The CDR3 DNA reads TGTGCCAGCAGCCCGACTCACTGGTACCAAGAGACCCAGTACTTC. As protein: CASSPTHWYQETQYF.

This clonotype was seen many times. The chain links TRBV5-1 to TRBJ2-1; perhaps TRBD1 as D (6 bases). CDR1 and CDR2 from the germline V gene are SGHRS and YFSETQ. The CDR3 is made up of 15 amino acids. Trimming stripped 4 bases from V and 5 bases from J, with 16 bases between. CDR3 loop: CASSDGSGTNNEQFF. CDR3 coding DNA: TGCGCCAGCAGCGACGGATCCGGGACAAACAATGAGCAGTTCTTC.

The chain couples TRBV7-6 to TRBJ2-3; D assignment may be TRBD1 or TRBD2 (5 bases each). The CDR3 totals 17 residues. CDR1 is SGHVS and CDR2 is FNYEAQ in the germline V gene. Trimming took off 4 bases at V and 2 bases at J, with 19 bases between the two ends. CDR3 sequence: CASSSRGGGRNTDTQYF. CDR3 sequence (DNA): TGTGCCAGCAGCTCCCGGGGCGGCGGCAGGAACACAGATACGCAGTATTTT.

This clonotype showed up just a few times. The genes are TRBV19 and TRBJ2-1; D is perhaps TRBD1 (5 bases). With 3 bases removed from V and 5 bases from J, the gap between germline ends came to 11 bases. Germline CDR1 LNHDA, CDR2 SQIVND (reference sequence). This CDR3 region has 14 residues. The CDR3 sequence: CASSMWTDNNEQFF. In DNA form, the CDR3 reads TGTGCCAGTAGTATGTGGACGGACAACAATGAGCAGTTCTTC.

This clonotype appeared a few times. CDR3 sequence (DNA): TGTGCCAGCAGCTTAGCCAGCGGGGGGCCGTACACCGGGGAGCTGTTTTTT. Its translation is CASSLASGGPYTGELFF. The rearrangement links TRBV11-1 to TRBJ2-2, with 9 nucleotides matching TRBD2. The germline gives CDR1 SGHAT, CDR2 FQDESV (reference sequence). This CDR3 is 17 amino acids long. With 0 bases clipped from V and 3 bases from J, the junction kept 5 bases outside the gene matches.

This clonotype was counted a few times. The CDR3 DNA reads as TGTGCCAGCAGCCCGGACCCGGTAGGCACTGAAGCTTTCTTT. It yields the protein CASSPDPVGTEAFF. The J gene is TRBJ1-1, the V gene TRBV7-8, with D hard to call. In germline, CDR1 is SGHVS, CDR2 FQNEAQ. The V end lost 5 bases, the J end lost 4 bases, and 14 bases lay between the germline ends. The CDR3 has 14 amino acids.

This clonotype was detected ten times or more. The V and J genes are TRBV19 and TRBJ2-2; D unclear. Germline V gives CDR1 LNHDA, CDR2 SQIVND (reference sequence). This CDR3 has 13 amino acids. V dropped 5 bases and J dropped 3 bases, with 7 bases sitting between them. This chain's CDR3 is CASSPGYTGELFF. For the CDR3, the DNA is TGTGCCAGTAGTCCCGGGTACACCGGGGAGCTGTTTTTT.

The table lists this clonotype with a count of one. CDR3 region: CASSYIRPSGVLNNEQFF. CDR3 sequence (DNA): TGTGCCAGCAGTTACATAAGGCCTAGCGGAGTCCTCAACAATGAGCAGTTCTTC. The rearrangement links TRBV6-5 to TRBJ2-1; 7 bases line up with TRBD2. CDR3 length: 18 amino acids. V lost 2 bases and J lost 5; bases outside the gene matches: 15. Per the germline V gene, CDR1 is MNHEY and CDR2 is SVGAGI.

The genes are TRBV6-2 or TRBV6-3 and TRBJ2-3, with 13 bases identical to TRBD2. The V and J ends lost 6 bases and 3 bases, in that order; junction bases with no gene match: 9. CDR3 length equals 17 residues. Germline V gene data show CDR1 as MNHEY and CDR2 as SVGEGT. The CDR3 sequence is CASRPWTSGSRTDTQYF. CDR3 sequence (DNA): TGTGCCAGCAGACCCTGGACTAGCGGGAGTCGAACAGATACGCAGTATTTT.